A selection of T cell receptor beta chains follows, all from one sample in a study of patients and donors after allogeneic stem cell transplantation. Via MiXCR, TCRdb re-called the RT-PCR reads, giving one row per CDR3 protein. Among 15,000 to 20,000 distinct CDR3 sequences listed, around 5% were seen once. Sequencing used blood, either unsorted or a sorted T cell fraction (not recorded which). Receptors originate from a human donor who was either an allogeneic HSCT recipient or a stem cell or donor lymphocyte infusion donor (not recorded which). It is not recorded whose cells these are; they may come from a transplant donor. Each CDR3 is given with its conserved first and last residue. Each record gives: CDR3 protein, J gene, clone size, D gene, V gene. D genes are given only for firm matches. Expanded clones are given a class, and other clones once, few, many or no size at all.

CASSLLAGGYGYTF TRBJ1-2 many . TRBV7-9
CASRGGDQETQYF TRBJ2-5 many TRBD2 TRBV7-9
CASSLTAVYQETQYF TRBJ2-5 many . TRBV7-2
CASSLGQLMNTEAFF TRBJ1-1 many . TRBV5-1
CASSRRIVQETQYF TRBJ2-5 many . TRBV4-2
CSACPLVNTGELFF TRBJ2-2 medium-sized . TRBV20-1
CASSIRDYTYEQYF TRBJ2-7 few TRBD2 TRBV5-1
CASSPRQGLGYEQYF TRBJ2-7 many TRBD1 TRBV7-2
CASSQTGYGETQYF TRBJ2-5 many TRBD1 TRBV27
CASSPQWEGAFVSNQPQHF TRBJ1-5 many TRBD1 TRBV12-3/TRBV12-4
CASSPELSPLHF TRBJ1-6 many . TRBV7-9
CATSSNAYNEQFF TRBJ2-1 many . TRBV15
CASSPVGGVAGGYSYEQYF TRBJ2-7 many . TRBV21-1
CSAPEDGPSGEQYF TRBJ2-7 few . TRBV20-1
CASSLKPGQGAVEQYF TRBJ2-7 many TRBD1 TRBV7-9
CASSTRTGAYEKLFF TRBJ1-4 . TRBD1 TRBV19
CASSLAEAFKQYF TRBJ2-7 many . TRBV7-9
CASSYQAGATNNEQFF TRBJ2-1 many TRBD2 TRBV5-1
CASSQIGTGNTGELFF TRBJ2-2 . TRBD1 TRBV18
CSARDSRGLEMQFF TRBJ2-1 many . TRBV20-1
CASSHRTSGRDTQYF TRBJ2-3 many TRBD2 TRBV7-9
CSAGDTPPSQYF TRBJ2-3 many . TRBV29-1
CASSPYRNTGELFF TRBJ2-2 many . TRBV7-9
CSASGAVSYNEQFF TRBJ2-1 many . TRBV20-1
CASSTTASGTPYEQYF TRBJ2-7 many TRBD2 TRBV19
CSVEGTYATDTQYF TRBJ2-3 many . TRBV29-1
CSTGTANYGYTF TRBJ1-2 many . TRBV29-1
CASSLAPLTVSNEKLFF TRBJ1-4 many . TRBV7-9
CASSQLADERQFF TRBJ2-1 many . TRBV4-1
CASRAGSGTGYEQYF TRBJ2-7 few TRBD1 TRBV27
CASSPRWAQSFF TRBJ1-1 many . TRBV11-2
CASSPGAQETQYF TRBJ2-5 many . TRBV14
CASNPRGSYEQYF TRBJ2-7 few . TRBV25-1
CASSELAGVGTQYF TRBJ2-3 many TRBD2 TRBV10-1
CASSLVRRRGTEAFF TRBJ1-1 many . TRBV7-9
CASRLRQGLGGGYTF TRBJ1-2 many TRBD1 TRBV28
CASSLLGGYEQYF TRBJ2-7 few . TRBV7-9
CASSLGQSNYGYTF TRBJ1-2 many . TRBV7-9
CASSLGCTGELFF TRBJ2-2 . . TRBV21-1
CASSYSGQALNYGYTF TRBJ1-2 many TRBD1 TRBV6-2/TRBV6-3
CASSFSGHNSPLHF TRBJ1-6 many . TRBV6-5
CAISTGGKSEAFF TRBJ1-1 many TRBD1 TRBV10-3
CASSIFSSGDYNEQFF TRBJ2-1 few TRBD2 TRBV19
CASSLTRNEQFF TRBJ2-1 medium-sized . TRBV5-6
CASSLPTYGTNQETQYF TRBJ2-5 medium-sized . TRBV11-2
CASSVARGRPWNTEAFF TRBJ1-1 few TRBD1 TRBV9